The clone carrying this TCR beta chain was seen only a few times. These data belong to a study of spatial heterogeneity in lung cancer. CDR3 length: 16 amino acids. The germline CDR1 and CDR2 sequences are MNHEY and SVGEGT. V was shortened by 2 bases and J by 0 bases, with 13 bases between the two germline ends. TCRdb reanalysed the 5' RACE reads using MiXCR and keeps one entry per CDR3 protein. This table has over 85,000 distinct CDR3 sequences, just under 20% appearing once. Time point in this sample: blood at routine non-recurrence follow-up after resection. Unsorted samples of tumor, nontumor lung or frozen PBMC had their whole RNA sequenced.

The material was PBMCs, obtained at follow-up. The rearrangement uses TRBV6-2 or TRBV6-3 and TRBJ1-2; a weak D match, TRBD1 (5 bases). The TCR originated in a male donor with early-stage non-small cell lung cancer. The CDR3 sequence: CASSYAEGETNYGYTF. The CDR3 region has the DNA TGTGCCAGCAGTTACGCTGAAGGGGAGACTAACTATGGCTACACCTTC.